This T cell receptor (beta chain) was sequenced during a study of regulatory T cells in long-lasting Graves disease. As for time point: newly diagnosed GD, antithyroid drugs for less than 3 months. PBMC-extracted RNA yielded the TCR library. The authors diagnosed Graves' disease using American Thyroid Association guidelines. As a group, patients came from one endocrinology department in Xi'an, China. Peripheral blood, roughly 8.1 milliliters of it, was drawn into EDTA tubes. Assembly of TCR beta libraries relied on iRepertoire HTBI primers together with Arm-PCR of CDR3 regions. TCRdb independently ran MiXCR on the multiplex PCR reads; one entry per CDR3 protein. This table holds 400,000 to 500,000 distinct CDR3 sequences, 12% to 15% found once. CDR1 is MDHEN and CDR2 is SYDVKM in the germline V gene. Trimming took off 2 bases at V and 2 bases at J, with 7 bases between the two ends. The CDR3 length is 13 residues.

This clonotype was recorded at least ten times. The data were also submitted as part of a second study, on T cells in Graves' hyperthyroidism and ophthalmopathy. In that study: Exclusion followed for patients with uncontrolled infection, other autoimmune disease, pregnancy or lactation.

The clonotype comes from a woman aged 45-65 years with Graves disease. The J gene is TRBJ2-7, the V gene TRBV28; D gene ambiguous. The source material was peripheral blood mononuclear cells (PBMCs), sampled at new diagnosis, from a patient treated with antithyroid drugs. The CDR3 protein is CASSLTGPYEQYF. CDR3 nucleotide sequence: TGTGCCAGCAGTTTAACCGGCCCCTACGAGCAGTACTTC.